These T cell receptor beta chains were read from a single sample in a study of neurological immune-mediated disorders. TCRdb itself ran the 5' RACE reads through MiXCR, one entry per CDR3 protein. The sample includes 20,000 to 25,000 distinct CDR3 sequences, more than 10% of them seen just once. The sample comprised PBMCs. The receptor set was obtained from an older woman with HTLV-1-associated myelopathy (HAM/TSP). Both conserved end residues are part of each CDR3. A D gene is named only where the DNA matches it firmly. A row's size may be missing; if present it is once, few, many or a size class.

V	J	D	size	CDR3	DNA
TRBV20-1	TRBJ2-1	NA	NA	CSATILQLSSYNEQFF	TGCAGTGCTACGATCCTTCAGCTCAGCTCCTACAATGAGCAGTTCTTC
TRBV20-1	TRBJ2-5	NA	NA	CSARRGNQPQQETQYF	TGCAGTGCTAGAAGAGGGAATCAGCCCCAACAAGAGACCCAGTACTTC
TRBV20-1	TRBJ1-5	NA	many	CSARGGSGGTQPQHF	TGCAGTGCTAGGGGGGGGAGCGGGGGTACTCAGCCCCAGCATTTT
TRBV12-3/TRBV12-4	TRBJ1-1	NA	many	CASSLSSVNTEAFF	TGTGCCAGCAGTTTATCTTCGGTGAACACTGAAGCTTTCTTT
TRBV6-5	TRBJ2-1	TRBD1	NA	CASSSWTGYYNEQFF	TGTGCCAGCAGCTCCTGGACAGGGTACTACAATGAGCAGTTCTTC
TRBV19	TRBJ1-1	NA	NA	CASIPGRNTEAFF	TGTGCCAGTATCCCGGGGAGGAACACTGAAGCTTTCTTT
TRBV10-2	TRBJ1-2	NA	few	CASSARGTTRGYTF	TGCGCCAGCAGTGCGCGGGGCACTACGCGGGGCTACACCTTC
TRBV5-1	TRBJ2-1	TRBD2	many	CASSLAVSGINNEQFF	TGCGCCAGCAGCTTGGCCGTCAGCGGGATCAACAATGAGCAGTTCTTC
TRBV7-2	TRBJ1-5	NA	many	CASSLVSGNQPQHF	TGTGCCAGCAGCTTAGTCTCGGGCAATCAGCCCCAGCATTTT
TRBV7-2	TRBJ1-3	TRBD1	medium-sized	CASSFTGTDGGNTIYF	TGTGCCAGCAGCTTCACCGGGACAGATGGTGGAAACACCATATATTTT
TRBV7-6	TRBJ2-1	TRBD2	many	CASSQGAGGVQFF	TGTGCCAGCAGCCAAGGGGCGGGGGGGGTGCAGTTCTTC
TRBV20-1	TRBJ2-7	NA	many	CSARAIRGSSYEQYF	TGCAGTGCTAGAGCGATAAGGGGCAGCTCCTACGAGCAGTACTTC
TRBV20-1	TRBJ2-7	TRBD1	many	CPGTGGATYEQYF	TGCCCTGGGACAGGGGGGGCAACCTACGAGCAGTACTTC
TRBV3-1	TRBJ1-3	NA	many	CASSQALTSGNTIYF	TGTGCCAGCAGCCAGGCCCTAACCTCTGGAAACACCATATATTTT
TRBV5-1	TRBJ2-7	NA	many	CASSLGFSYEQYF	TGCGCCAGCAGTTTAGGGTTTTCCTACGAGCAGTACTTC
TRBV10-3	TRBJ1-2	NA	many	CAISEGEPYYGYTF	TGTGCCATCAGTGAAGGGGAGCCCTACTATGGCTACACCTTC
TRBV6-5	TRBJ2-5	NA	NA	CASMRWEAEQETQYF	TGTGCCAGCATGAGGTGGGAGGCGGAACAAGAGACCCAGTACTTC
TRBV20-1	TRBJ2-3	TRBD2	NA	CSAGLAGATDTQYF	TGCAGTGCAGGACTAGCGGGGGCGACAGATACGCAGTATTTT
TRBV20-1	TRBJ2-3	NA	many	CSARGGAGEADTQYF	TGCAGTGCTAGAGGGGGAGCAGGGGAGGCAGATACGCAGTATTTT
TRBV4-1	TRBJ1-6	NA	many	CTSSQDPASFNSPLHF	TGCACCAGCAGCCAAGACCCAGCAAGCTTTAATTCACCCCTCCACTTT
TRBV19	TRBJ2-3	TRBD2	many	CASSIEWTSGFADTQYF	TGTGCCAGTAGTATCGAGTGGACTAGCGGGTTCGCAGATACGCAGTATTTT
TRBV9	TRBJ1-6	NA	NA	CASSVGSGKTSPLHF	TGTGCCAGCAGCGTAGGAAGCGGGAAAACTTCACCCCTCCACTTT
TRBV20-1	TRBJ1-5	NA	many	CSTSGGGLNQPQHF	TGCAGTACAAGTGGCGGGGGGCTCAATCAGCCCCAGCATTTT
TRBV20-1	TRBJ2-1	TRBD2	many	CSASGAGVSPYNEQFF	TGCAGTGCTAGTGGGGCGGGGGTTTCTCCCTACAATGAGCAGTTCTTC
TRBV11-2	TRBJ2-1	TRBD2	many	CASSLGLAGGLNEQFF	TGTGCCAGCAGCCTAGGACTAGCGGGAGGGTTAAATGAGCAGTTCTTC
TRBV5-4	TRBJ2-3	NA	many	CASNDRLGTDTQYF	TGTGCCAGCAACGACAGGTTAGGAACAGATACGCAGTATTTT
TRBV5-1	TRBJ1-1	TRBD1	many	CASTFTGGNTEAFF	TGCGCCAGTACCTTTACAGGGGGCAACACTGAAGCTTTCTTT
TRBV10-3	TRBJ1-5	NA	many	CAISEKVGGGPQHF	TGTGCCATCAGTGAGAAGGTAGGGGGAGGGCCCCAGCATTTT